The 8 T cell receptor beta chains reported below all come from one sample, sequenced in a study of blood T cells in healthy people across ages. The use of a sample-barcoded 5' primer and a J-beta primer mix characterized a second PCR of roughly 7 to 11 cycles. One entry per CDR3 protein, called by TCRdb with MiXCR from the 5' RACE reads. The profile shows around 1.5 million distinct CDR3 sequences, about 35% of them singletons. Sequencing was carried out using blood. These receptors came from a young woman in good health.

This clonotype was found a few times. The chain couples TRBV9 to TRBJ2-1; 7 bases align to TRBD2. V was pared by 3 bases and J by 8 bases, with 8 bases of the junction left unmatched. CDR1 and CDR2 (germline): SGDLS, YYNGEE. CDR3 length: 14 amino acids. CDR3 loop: CASSATGSGDEQFF. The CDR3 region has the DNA TGTGCCAGCAGCGCAACCGGGAGCGGGGATGAGCAGTTCTTC. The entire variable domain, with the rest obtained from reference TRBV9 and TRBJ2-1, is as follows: DSGVTQTPKHLITATGQRVTLRCSPRSGDLSVYWYQQSLDQGLQFLIQYYNGEERAKGNILERFSAQQFPDLHSELNLSSLELGDSALYFCASSATGSGDEQFFGPGTRLTVL.

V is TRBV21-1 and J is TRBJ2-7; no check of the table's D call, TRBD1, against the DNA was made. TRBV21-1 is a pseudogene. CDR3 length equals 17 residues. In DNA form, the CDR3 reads TGTGCCAGCAGTCAAAGCAATGGGCCCCCGGGGGCTTACGAGCAGTACTTC. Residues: CASSQSNGPPGAYEQYF.

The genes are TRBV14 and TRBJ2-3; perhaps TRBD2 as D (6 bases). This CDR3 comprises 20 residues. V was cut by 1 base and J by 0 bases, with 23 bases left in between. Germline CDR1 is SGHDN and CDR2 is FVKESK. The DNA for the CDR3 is TGTGCCAGCAGCCAAGGGGTGCCTAGCGCTCCCTACACTAGCACAGATACGCAGTATTTT. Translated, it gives CASSQGVPSAPYTSTDTQYF.

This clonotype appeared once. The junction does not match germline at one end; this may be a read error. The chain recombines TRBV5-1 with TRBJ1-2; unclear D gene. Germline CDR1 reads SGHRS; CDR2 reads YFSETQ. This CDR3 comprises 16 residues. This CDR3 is CASSWSGGSDLYGCTF. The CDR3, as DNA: TGCGCCAGCAGCTGGAGTGGCGGATCGGACCTCTATGGCTGCACCTTC.

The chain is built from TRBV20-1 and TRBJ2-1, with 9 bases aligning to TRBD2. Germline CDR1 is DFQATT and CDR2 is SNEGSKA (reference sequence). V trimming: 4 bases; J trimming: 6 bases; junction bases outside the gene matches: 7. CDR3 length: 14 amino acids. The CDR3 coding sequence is TGCAGTGCTAAGATAGCGGGAGCACCCAATGAGCAGTTCTTC. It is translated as CSAKIAGAPNEQFF.

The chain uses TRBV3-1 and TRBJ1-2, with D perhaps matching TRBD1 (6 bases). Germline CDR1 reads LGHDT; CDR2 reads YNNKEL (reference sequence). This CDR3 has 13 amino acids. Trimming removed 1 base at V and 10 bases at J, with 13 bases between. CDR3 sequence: CASSQAGGGSYTF. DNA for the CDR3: TGTGCCAGCAGCCAAGCTGGGGGGGGCTCCTACACCTTC.

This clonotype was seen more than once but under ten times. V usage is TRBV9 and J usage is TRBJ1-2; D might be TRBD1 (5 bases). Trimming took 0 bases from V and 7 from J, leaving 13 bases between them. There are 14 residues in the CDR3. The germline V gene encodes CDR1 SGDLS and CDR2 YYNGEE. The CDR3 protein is CASSVEAGEVGYTF. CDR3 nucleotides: TGTGCCAGCAGCGTAGAGGCGGGGGAAGTTGGCTACACCTTC. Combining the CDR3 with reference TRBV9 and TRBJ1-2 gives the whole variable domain DSGVTQTPKHLITATGQRVTLRCSPRSGDLSVYWYQQSLDQGLQFLIQYYNGEERAKGNILERFSAQQFPDLHSELNLSSLELGDSALYFCASSVEAGEVGYTFGSGTRLTVV.

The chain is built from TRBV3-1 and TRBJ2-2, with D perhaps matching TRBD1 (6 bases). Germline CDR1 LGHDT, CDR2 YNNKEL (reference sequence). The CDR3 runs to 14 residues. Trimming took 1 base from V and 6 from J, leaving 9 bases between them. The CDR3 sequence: CASSQASGAGELFF. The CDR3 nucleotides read TGTGCCAGCAGCCAAGCCTCAGGGGCCGGGGAGCTGTTTTTT.